The 2 T cell receptor beta chains presented below share a single source sample, sequenced in a study of glioma-infiltrating T cells. Using RNA template, CDR3s of TCR alpha and beta were amplified with iRepertoire arm-PCR. One entry per CDR3 protein, called by TCRdb with MiXCR from the multiplex PCR reads. The top ten clones hold 12% of a sample with about 400,000 distinct CDR3 sequences, less than 50% of them seen once. Sequencing was carried out using glioma tissue, nonneoplastic brain tissue, or PBMCs (not recorded which). The receptor set was obtained from a human donor with low-grade glioma or glioblastoma, undergoing nonglioma brain surgery, or in good health (not recorded which).

The chain is built from TRBV4-1 and TRBJ2-3; 7 bases match TRBD1. The CDR3 extends over 14 amino acids. Trimming removed 2 bases from V and 4 bases from J; junction bases left unmatched: 3. Germline V lookup: CDR1 MGHRA, CDR2 YSYEKL. CDR3 protein: CASSQLTGPDTQYF. The CDR3 nucleotides are TGCGCCAGCAGCCAATTGACAGGGCCAGATACGCAGTATTTT.

This clonotype has ten or more counts. The chain has TRBV6-2 or TRBV6-3 and TRBJ1-5, with D uncertain. The CDR3 has 19 residues. Trimming left V 0 bases short and J 3 bases short, with 21 bases between. The germline V gene has CDR1 MNHEY and CDR2 SVGEGT. The chain's CDR3 is CASSYSLRTFFNLNQPQHF. The CDR3, as DNA: TGTGCCAGCAGTTACTCTCTGAGGACTTTTTTCAACCTCAATCAGCCCCAGCATTTT.